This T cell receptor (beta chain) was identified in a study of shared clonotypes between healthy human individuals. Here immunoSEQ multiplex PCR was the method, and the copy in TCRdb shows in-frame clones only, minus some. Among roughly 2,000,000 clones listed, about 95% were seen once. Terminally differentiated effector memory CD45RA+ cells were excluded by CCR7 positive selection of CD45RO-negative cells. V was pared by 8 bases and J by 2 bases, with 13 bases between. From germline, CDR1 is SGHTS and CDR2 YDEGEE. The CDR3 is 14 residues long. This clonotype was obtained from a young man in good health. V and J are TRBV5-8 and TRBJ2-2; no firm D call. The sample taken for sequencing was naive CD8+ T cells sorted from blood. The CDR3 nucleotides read TGTGCCAGTGCCTGGGCGGAAAACACCGGGGAGCTGTTTTTT. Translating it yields CASAWAENTGELFF.